This TCR beta chain was captured in a study of sequential checkpoint blockade in melanoma. Study-wide context: DNA from over 80 pretreatment tumor samples underwent TCRβ immunosequencing. Matched biopsies came pretreatment and at week 13 for around 24 patients.

This clone has just a few counts. The CDR3 is made up of 13 amino acids. CDR1 is GTSNPN and CDR2 is SVGIG in the germline V gene (reference sequence). V was clipped by 0 bases and J by 3 bases, with 5 bases between them. As to treatment: randomized to nivolumab then ipilimumab (arm A) or the reverse (arm B). Libraries were prepared by immunoSEQ multiplex PCR; TCRdb keeps only in-frame clonotypes and omits some of them. The sample has 6,500 or so clones; approximately 26% are singletons. This chain joins TRBV30 and TRBJ2-2; D is unclear. The TCR comes from a human donor with melanoma. This material consisted of tumor tissue (inferred from file names), taken from a patient given nivolumab and ipilimumab in sequence. As DNA, the CDR3 is TGTGCCTGGAGTGTGGCAGACACCGGGGAGCTGTTTTTT. Protein: CAWSVADTGELFF.